This record covers a single T cell receptor beta chain. In the source study's methods: Counts of nucleated cells, estimated from reference gene primer amplification, were obtained. Libraries were prepared by immunoSEQ multiplex PCR; TCRdb keeps only in-frame clonotypes and omits some of them. The V and J calls and the clone size are those of that table, but D and trimming were determined from the DNA. The repertoire consists of around 200,000 clones, with approximately 87% occurring once and the leading ten covering roughly 6.2%. These data are taken from a study of blood T cell repertoires in COVID-19. Study background: PBMCs, B-cell-depleted T cells, or T cells provided the cDNA or gDNA that made up the material.

Germline V gives CDR1 LGHDT, CDR2 YNNKEL (reference sequence). The CDR3 spans 14 residues. V lost 5 bases to trimming and J lost 7 bases, with 12 bases between them. This clonotype was obtained from a man aged 55-75 years who had recovered from COVID-19. Sequencing was done on a sample of peripheral blood. The V gene is TRBV3-1 (or the pseudogene TRBV3-2), the J gene TRBJ1-6, with TRBD1 as a possible D gene (6 bases). The CDR3 protein is CASSSRGKNSPLHF. The CDR3 DNA sequence: TGTGCCAGCAGCTCCAGGGGAAAGAATTCACCCCTCCACTTT.